The 27 T cell receptor beta chains below were found in one sample sequenced in a study of T cell changes during pregnancy in multiple sclerosis. The protocol was immunoSEQ multiplex PCR, while the TCRdb copy is restricted to in-frame clones and leaves out a portion. The sample gives under 120,000 clones, approximately 91% of which show up once; 3.5% is in the top ten. The material was peripheral blood, obtained after pregnancy. The receptors were gathered from a female donor with multiple sclerosis, enrolled in a pregnancy study.

The J gene is TRBJ2-1, the V gene TRBV7-9; TRBD2 matches at 12 bases. The V segment lost 5 bases and the J segment 10 bases; nucleotides outside the gene matches: 9. The length of the CDR3 is 15 residues. Germline V CDR1 and CDR2: SEHNR, FQNEAQ (reference sequence). The CDR3 sequence: CASSRLAGGLGEQFF. In DNA form, the CDR3 reads TGTGCCAGCAGCCGGCTAGCGGGGGGGTTAGGGGAGCAGTTCTTC.

V is TRBV9 and J is TRBJ1-1; TRBD1 matches at 7 bases. CDR1 SGDLS and CDR2 YYNGEE come from the germline V gene. The CDR3 extends over 12 amino acids. V lost 3 bases and J lost 10; bases outside the gene matches: 6. The CDR3, as DNA: TGTGCCAGCAGCGGCGCACAGGGGATAGCTTTCTTT. As protein: CASSGAQGIAFF.

The chain joins TRBV4-1 to TRBJ2-1, with TRBD1 matching 10 bases. CDR3 length: 15 amino acids. The germline gives CDR1 MGHRA, CDR2 YSYEKL. V lost 8 bases to trimming and J lost 3 bases; unmatched junction nucleotides: 7. Here the CDR3 reads CASGMDRGSYNEQFF. CDR3 DNA: TGCGCCAGCGGCATGGACAGGGGGAGCTACAATGAGCAGTTCTTC.

The genes are TRBV7-8 and TRBJ1-3; 7 bases match TRBD1. Germline lookup yields CDR1 SGHVS and CDR2 FQNEAQ. This CDR3 contains 14 residues. Trimming removed 5 bases from V and 4 bases from J; junction bases left unmatched: 5. The CDR3 sequence: CASSVTGDGNTIYF. CDR3 sequence (DNA): TGTGCCAGCAGCGTTACAGGGGACGGAAACACCATATATTTT.

The CDR3 sequence is CASSLTGQYNQPQHF. In DNA form, the CDR3 reads TGTGCCAGCAGCCTGACAGGGCAATACAATCAGCCCCAGCATTTT. V usage is TRBV9 and J usage is TRBJ1-5; 7 bases map to TRBD1. V lost 4 bases, J lost 3 bases, and 7 bases stayed unmatched. The CDR3 is 15 residues long. Germline CDR1 is SGDLS and CDR2 is YYNGEE.

The chain uses TRBV5-1 and TRBJ2-1; 8 nucleotides line up with TRBD2. The V and J ends lost 2 bases and 0 bases, in that order; junction bases with no gene match: 4. CDR3 length equals 16 residues. Germline lookup yields CDR1 SGHRS and CDR2 YFSETQ. The DNA of the CDR3 is TGCGCCAGCAGCTTCCGTAGCGGGAACTCCTACAATGAGCAGTTCTTC. Amino acid sequence: CASSFRSGNSYNEQFF.

CDR3 nucleotide sequence: TGTGCCAGCAGCTTAGTGGACAGTGTAATGGGGGGCTACACCTTC. This translates into CASSLVDSVMGGYTF. The V and J genes are TRBV7-9 and TRBJ1-2; tentatively, D is TRBD1 (6 bases). Trimming removed 1 base at V and 8 bases at J, with 17 bases between. This CDR3 is built from 15 residues. Germline CDR1 is SEHNR and CDR2 is FQNEAQ (reference sequence).

The CDR3 here is CASRPPPGNEQFF. The CDR3 region has the DNA TGTGCCAGCAGACCCCCCCCCGGGAATGAGCAGTTCTTC. The gene calls are TRBV11-2 and TRBJ2-1; D is ambiguous. The CDR3 runs to 13 residues. Trimming removed 6 bases at V and 7 bases at J, with 13 bases between. CDR1 is SGHAT, CDR2 FQNNGV, per germline.

The genes are TRBV19 and TRBJ1-2; the match to TRBD1 covers 9 bases. The CDR3 consists of 15 residues. Germline V gives CDR1 LNHDA, CDR2 SQIVND (reference sequence). The V gene end was trimmed by 7 bases and the J gene end by 4 bases; junction bases not matched to a gene: 10. The CDR3 loop is CASKKGQGRTYGYTF. Written as DNA, the CDR3 is TGTGCCAGTAAAAAGGGACAGGGACGAACCTATGGCTACACCTTC.

This chain uses TRBV6-1 with TRBJ2-3; D might be TRBD2 (5 bases). The V gene lost 2 bases and the J gene lost 2 bases, with 8 bases spanning the gap. The CDR3 covers 14 residues. The germline V gene has CDR1 MNHNS and CDR2 SASEGT. DNA for the CDR3: TGTGCCAGCAGTGAACGGGGAAACACAGATACGCAGTATTTT. Amino acid sequence: CASSERGNTDTQYF.

This clone was seen a single time. This sequence joins TRBV6-5 and TRBJ2-7, with 7 positions matching TRBD1. J gave up 5 bases and V 2 bases, and 6 bases lay outside the gene matches. The CDR3 is 14 amino acids. Germline CDR1 reads MNHEY; CDR2 reads SVGAGI. The CDR3 region is CASSYTYRGNEQYF. The CDR3 nucleotides are TGTGCCAGCAGTTACACGTACAGGGGAAACGAGCAGTACTTC.

The J gene is TRBJ1-5, the V gene TRBV19, with 8 bases matching TRBD1. Germline-derived CDR1 and CDR2 are LNHDA and SQIVND (reference sequence). The CDR3 spans 16 residues. Trimming took 1 base from V and 4 from J; bases not matched to a gene: 6. The CDR3 loop is CASSIGRTGPNQPQHF. CDR3 nucleotides: TGTGCCAGTAGTATAGGGAGGACAGGGCCTAATCAGCCCCAGCATTTT.

V and J are TRBV6-4 and TRBJ2-3; 9 bases fit TRBD2. Looked up from germline, CDR1 is MRHNA and CDR2 is SNTAGT. This CDR3 is 16 amino acids long. J gave up 0 bases and V 0 bases, and 1 base lay outside the gene matches. The DNA for the CDR3 is TGTGCCAGCAGTGACTCAGCGGGGGGCAGCACAGATACGCAGTATTTT. Its protein product is CASSDSAGGSTDTQYF.

The chain employs TRBV18 and TRBJ2-1; 9 bases fit TRBD2. The CDR3 sequence is 15 residues long. Per the germline V gene, CDR1 is KGHSH and CDR2 is LQKENI. Trimming took 0 bases from V and 8 from J; bases not matched to a gene: 5. The CDR3, as DNA: TGTGCCAGCTCACCACCGAATAGCGGGGGCGATGAGCAGTTCTTC. Its protein is CASSPPNSGGDEQFF. The variable domain in full, with the rest retrieved from reference TRBV18 and TRBJ2-1, is NAGVMQNPRHLVRRRGQEARLRCSPMKGHSHVYWYRQLPEEGLKFMVYLQKENIIDESGMPKERFSAEFPKEGPSILRIQQVVRGDSAAYFCASSPPNSGGDEQFFGPGTRLTVL.

The chain joins TRBV7-6 to TRBJ2-5; D gene ambiguous. Per germline, CDR1 SGHVS and CDR2 FNYEAQ. The CDR3 runs 11 residues. The V and J ends lost 5 bases and 1 base respectively, with 2 bases between them. This CDR3 reads CASSLQETQYF. The CDR3 DNA reads TGTGCCAGCAGCCTCCAAGAGACCCAGTACTTC.

The J gene is TRBJ1-1, the V gene TRBV4-1; unclear D gene. Germline values: CDR1 MGHRA, CDR2 YSYEKL. V lost 1 base, J lost 6 bases, and 9 bases lay in between. CDR3 size: 13 residues. The CDR3, as DNA: TGCGCCAGCAGCCAAGGGGGAGGGTCTGAAGCTTTCTTT. It specifies CASSQGGGSEAFF.

DNA for the CDR3: TGCGCCAGCAGCTGGGCCGGGACTAGCGGGGGGGCCCAAAACATTCAGTACTTC. It codes for CASSWAGTSGGAQNIQYF. The chain carries TRBV5-1 and TRBJ2-4, with 16 nucleotides matching TRBD2. Germline V gene sequence: CDR1 SGHRS, CDR2 YFSETQ. The CDR3 consists of 18 residues. V lost 3 bases and J lost 5; bases outside the gene matches: 8. The whole variable domain, filled in from reference TRBV5-1 and TRBJ2-4, reads KAGVTQTPRYLIKTRGQQVTLSCSPISGHRSVSWYQQTPGQGLQFLFEYFSETQRNKGNFPGRFSGRQFSNSRSEMNVSTLELGDSALYLCASSWAGTSGGAQNIQYFGAGTRLSVL.

The rearrangement joins TRBV15 to TRBJ2-5; TRBD1 agrees at 7 bases. The germline V gene has CDR1 LNHNV and CDR2 YYDKDF (reference sequence). The CDR3 is 15 residues long. V shed 6 bases and J 2 bases; nucleotides not matched to a gene: 9. The chain's CDR3 is CATSTQGGQQETQYF. In nucleotides, the CDR3 is TGTGCCACCAGTACTCAAGGGGGACAGCAAGAGACCCAGTACTTC.

The chain carries TRBV11-2 and TRBJ2-5; 13 bases align to TRBD2. With 5 bases clipped from V and 5 bases from J, the junction kept 11 bases outside the gene matches. CDR3 length: 17 residues. Germline V gene sequence: CDR1 SGHAT, CDR2 FQNNGV. The chain's CDR3 is CASSVLTSGGLGETQYF. The CDR3 DNA follows: TGTGCCAGCAGCGTCCTGACTAGCGGGGGGTTGGGTGAGACCCAGTACTTC.

The chain has TRBV9 and TRBJ2-5; TRBD2 might be the D (5 bases). Deletions cut 3 bases from V and 5 bases from J, with 23 bases between. This CDR3 has 17 amino acids. CDR1 and CDR2 from the germline V gene are SGDLS and YYNGEE. The DNA of the CDR3 is TGTGCCAGCAGCGATAGCGCGGAACTGACCCCCCGGGAGACCCAGTACTTC. It is translated as CASSDSAELTPRETQYF. Full variable domain (rest looked up from reference TRBV9 and TRBJ2-5): DSGVTQTPKHLITATGQRVTLRCSPRSGDLSVYWYQQSLDQGLQFLIQYYNGEERAKGNILERFSAQQFPDLHSELNLSSLELGDSALYFCASSDSAELTPRETQYFGPGTRLLVL.

CDR3 bases: TGTGCCAGCAGTTTACTGCGGAGTAGCACAGATACGCAGTATTTT. It yields the protein CASSLLRSSTDTQYF. The gene calls are TRBV27 and TRBJ2-3; the D is unclear. CDR1 and CDR2 from the germline V gene are MNHEY and SMNVEV (reference sequence). This CDR3 comprises 15 residues. The ends were cut back, 2 bases at V and 0 bases at J, with 9 bases in the middle.

The V and J genes are TRBV29-1 and TRBJ1-1; no definite D call. The CDR3 is 12 residues long. Trimming removed 2 bases at V and 11 bases at J, with 15 bases between. Per germline, CDR1 SQVTM and CDR2 ANQGSEA. The CDR3 spells CSVELPGPRAFF. The CDR3 bases are TGCAGCGTTGAACTCCCGGGTCCTCGGGCTTTCTTT.

V is TRBV6-1 and J is TRBJ1-5, with no clear D. The CDR3 is 14 residues long. Trimming left V 7 bases short and J 0 bases short, with 10 bases between. Germline V gives CDR1 MNHNS, CDR2 SASEGT. The CDR3: CASMWAYSNQPQHF. CDR3 bases: TGTGCCAGCATGTGGGCGTATAGCAATCAGCCCCAGCATTTT.

This clone was detected once. V and J are TRBV9 and TRBJ2-1, with 10 bases fitting TRBD2. The CDR3 spans 19 residues. Germline assignment: CDR1 SGDLS and CDR2 YYNGEE. V lost 1 base to trimming and J lost 8 bases; unmatched junction nucleotides: 18. CDR3 coding DNA: TGTGCCAGCAGCGTACCCCGGGGGGCTAGCGGGGGCCTCGAACATGAGCAGTTCTTC. Translated, it gives CASSVPRGASGGLEHEQFF. Filled out from reference TRBV9 and TRBJ2-1, the complete variable domain reads DSGVTQTPKHLITATGQRVTLRCSPRSGDLSVYWYQQSLDQGLQFLIQYYNGEERAKGNILERFSAQQFPDLHSELNLSSLELGDSALYFCASSVPRGASGGLEHEQFFGPGTRLTVL.

V and J are TRBV6-6 and TRBJ2-7; perhaps TRBD2 as D (7 bases). The CDR3 is made up of 13 amino acids. V gave up 6 bases and J gave up 9 bases, with 18 bases separating them. Germline V gene data show CDR1 as MNHNY and CDR2 as SVGAGI (reference sequence). The CDR3 nucleotides are TGTGCCAGCAGCCCTAAGGGAGGGGGAGCGCAGTACTTC. It translates to CASSPKGGGAQYF.

This rearrangement joins TRBV5-6 to TRBJ2-5, with no clear D. The germline V gene has CDR1 SGHDT and CDR2 YYEEEE. The CDR3 covers 13 residues. Trimming removed 1 base from V and 4 bases from J, with 8 bases in between. The CDR3 is CASSLTAGETQYF. In DNA, the CDR3 is TGTGCCAGCAGCTTGACAGCAGGAGAGACCCAGTACTTC.

This sequence joins TRBV29-1 and TRBJ1-2, with D tentatively TRBD1 (5 bases). Trimming took off 8 bases at V and 7 bases at J, with 14 bases between the two ends. The CDR3 runs to 11 residues. Germline values: CDR1 SQVTM, CDR2 ANQGSEA. In nucleotides, the CDR3 is TGCAGCTCCCCTTCTCAGGGTGGCTACACCTTC. This sequence encodes CSSPSQGGYTF.